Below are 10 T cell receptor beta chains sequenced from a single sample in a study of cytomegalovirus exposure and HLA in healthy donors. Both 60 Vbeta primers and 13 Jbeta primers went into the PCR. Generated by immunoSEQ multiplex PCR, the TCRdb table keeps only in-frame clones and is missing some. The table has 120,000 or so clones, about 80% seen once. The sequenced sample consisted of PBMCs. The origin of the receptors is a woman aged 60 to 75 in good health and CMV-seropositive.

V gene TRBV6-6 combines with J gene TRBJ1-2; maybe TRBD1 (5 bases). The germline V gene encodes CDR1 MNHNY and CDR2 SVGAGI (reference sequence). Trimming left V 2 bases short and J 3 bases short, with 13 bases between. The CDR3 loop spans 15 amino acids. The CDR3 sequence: CASSYPREGDYGYTF. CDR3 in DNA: TGTGCCAGCAGTTACCCCAGGGAGGGTGACTATGGCTACACCTTC.

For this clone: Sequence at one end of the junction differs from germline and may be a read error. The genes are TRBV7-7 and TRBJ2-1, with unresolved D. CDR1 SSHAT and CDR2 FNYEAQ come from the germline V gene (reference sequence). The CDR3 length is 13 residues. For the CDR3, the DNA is TGTGCTAGCAGCTTAGATCTGTCAGTGGAGCAGTTCTTC. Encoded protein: CASSLDLSVEQFF.

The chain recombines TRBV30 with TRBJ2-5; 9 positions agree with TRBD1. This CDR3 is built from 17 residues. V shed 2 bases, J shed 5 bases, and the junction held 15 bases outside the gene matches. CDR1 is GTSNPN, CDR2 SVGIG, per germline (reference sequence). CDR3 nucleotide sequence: TGTGCCTGGAGTCCGACCGGGACAGGGATGTCTGTCGAGACCCAGTACTTC. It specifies CAWSPTGTGMSVETQYF.

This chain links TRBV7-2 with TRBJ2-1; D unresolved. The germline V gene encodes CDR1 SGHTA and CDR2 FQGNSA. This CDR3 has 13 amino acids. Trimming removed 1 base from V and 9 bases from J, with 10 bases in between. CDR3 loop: CASSLVEESEQFF. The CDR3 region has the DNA TGTGCCAGCAGCTTAGTCGAGGAAAGTGAGCAGTTCTTC.

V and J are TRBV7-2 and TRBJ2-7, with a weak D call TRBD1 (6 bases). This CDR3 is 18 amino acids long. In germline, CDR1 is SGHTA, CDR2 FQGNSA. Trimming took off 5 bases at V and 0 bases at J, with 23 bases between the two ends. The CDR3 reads CASSERTALPTHSYEQYF. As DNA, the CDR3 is TGTGCCAGCAGCGAAAGGACAGCTCTTCCTACACACTCCTACGAGCAGTACTTC.

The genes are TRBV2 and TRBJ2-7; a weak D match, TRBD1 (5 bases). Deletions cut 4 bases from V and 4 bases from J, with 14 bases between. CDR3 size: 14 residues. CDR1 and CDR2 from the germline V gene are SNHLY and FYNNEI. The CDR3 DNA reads TGTGCCAGCAGTGGACAGTACTTCGTGTACGAGCAGTACTTC. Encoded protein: CASSGQYFVYEQYF.

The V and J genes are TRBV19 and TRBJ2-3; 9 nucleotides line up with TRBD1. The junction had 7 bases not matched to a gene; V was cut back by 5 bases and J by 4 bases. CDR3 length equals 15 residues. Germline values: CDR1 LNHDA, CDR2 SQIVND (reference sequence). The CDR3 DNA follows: TGTGCCAGTAGTGCGTACAGGGGGCGCGCAGATACGCAGTATTTT. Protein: CASSAYRGRADTQYF.

In nucleotides, the CDR3 is TGTGCCAGCTCACCGACAGGGTACGGCGAAAAACTGTTTTTT. This encodes CASSPTGYGEKLFF. The chain joins TRBV18 to TRBJ1-4, with 7 positions matching TRBD1. CDR1 and CDR2 from the germline V gene are KGHSH and LQKENI. CDR3 length: 14 residues. V was pared by 3 bases and J by 8 bases, with 6 bases of the junction left unmatched.

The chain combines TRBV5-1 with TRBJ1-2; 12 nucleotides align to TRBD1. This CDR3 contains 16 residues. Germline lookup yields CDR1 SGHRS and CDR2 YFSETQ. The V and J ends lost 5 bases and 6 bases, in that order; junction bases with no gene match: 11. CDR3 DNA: TGCGCCAGCAGTAAACGAGACCGGGACAGGGGGCATGGCTACACCTTC. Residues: CASSKRDRDRGHGYTF.

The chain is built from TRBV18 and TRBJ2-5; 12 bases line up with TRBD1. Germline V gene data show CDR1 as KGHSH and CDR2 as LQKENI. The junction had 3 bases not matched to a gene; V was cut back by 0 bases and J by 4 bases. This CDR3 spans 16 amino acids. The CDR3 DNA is TGTGCCAGCTCACCACCGGGACAGGGGGCCGGAGAGACCCAGTACTTC. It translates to CASSPPGQGAGETQYF.